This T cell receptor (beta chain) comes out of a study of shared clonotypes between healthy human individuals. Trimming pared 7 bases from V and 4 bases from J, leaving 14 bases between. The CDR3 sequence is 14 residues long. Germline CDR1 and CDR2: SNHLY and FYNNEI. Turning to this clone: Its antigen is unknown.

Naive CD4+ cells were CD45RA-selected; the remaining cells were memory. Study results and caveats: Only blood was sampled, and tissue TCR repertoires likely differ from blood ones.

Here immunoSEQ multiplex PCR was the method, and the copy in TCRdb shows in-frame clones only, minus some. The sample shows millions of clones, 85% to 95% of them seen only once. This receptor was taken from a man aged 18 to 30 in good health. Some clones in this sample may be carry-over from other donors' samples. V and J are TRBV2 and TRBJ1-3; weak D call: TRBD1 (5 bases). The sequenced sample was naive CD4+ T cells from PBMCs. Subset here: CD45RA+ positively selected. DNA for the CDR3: TGTGCCAGCAACCTGGGGGGGAAAGGAAACACCATATATTTT. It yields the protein CASNLGGKGNTIYF.